This T cell receptor (beta chain) originates from a study of blood T cell repertoires in COVID-19. Study in general: T cells, B-cell-depleted T cells, or PBMCs supplied cDNA or gDNA.

Using immunoSEQ multiplex PCR, the repertoire was profiled, and TCRdb retains in-frame clones only, with some absent. The sample shows approximately 150,000 clones, over 75% of them seen only once. Seattle researchers signed up patients amid active infection and tracked them longitudinally. The CDR3 is made up of 13 amino acids. The germline CDR1 and CDR2 sequences are SGHRS and YFSETQ. V lost 2 bases to trimming and J lost 7 bases, with 12 bases between them. J is TRBJ1-1 and V is TRBV5-1; D is ambiguous. The sample was peripheral blood. The sequence came from a man aged 18-30 years with COVID-19, enrolled during active disease. The CDR3 here is CASSFLGGLEAFF. The CDR3 nucleotides are TGCGCCAGCAGCTTCCTGGGAGGACTTGAAGCTTTCTTT.